The entry below describes one TCR beta chain. What it binds is unknown. The junction had 8 bases not matched to a gene; V was cut back by 0 bases and J by 4 bases. This CDR3 spans 17 amino acids. Germline values: CDR1 LGHNA, CDR2 YSLEER. The PCR ran on 60 Vbeta and 13 Jbeta primers. Generated by immunoSEQ multiplex PCR, the TCRdb table keeps only in-frame clones and is missing some. The sample holds 110,000 to 150,000 clones, around 79% seen once. The data were obtained in a study of cytomegalovirus exposure and HLA in healthy donors. Study findings and constraints: A later analysis linked a missense variant in DCLRE1C to the trimming of TCR beta V and J genes. Because they were indistinguishable, some V segments, including TRBV6-2 and TRBV6-3, were excluded. The productive fraction for most TCR beta V segments was about 90% or about 30% in an earlier analysis.

The chain has TRBV4-3 and TRBJ2-3; 9 nucleotides agree with TRBD2. The source of this sequence is a woman in her twenties or thirties in good health and CMV-seronegative. Sequenced material: PBMCs. The CDR3 loop reads CASSQDGTSLGSDTQYF. CDR3 sequence (DNA): TGCGCCAGCAGCCAAGATGGGACTAGCCTCGGGTCAGATACGCAGTATTTT.